This passage covers 2 T cell receptor beta chains from one sample sequenced in a study of cytomegalovirus exposure and HLA in healthy donors. The PCR used 60 Vbeta and 13 Jbeta primers. Data came from immunoSEQ multiplex PCR; TCRdb stores just in-frame clones and leaves some out. This sample carries 120,000 to 150,000 clones, roughly 80% of them seen once, and the ten largest clones take under 7.5%. The material sequenced was PBMCs. The receptors here all came from a man between 40 and 49 years old in good health and CMV-seropositive.

This rearrangement joins TRBV30 to TRBJ2-3; D is perhaps TRBD2 (5 bases). Trimming took 4 bases from V and 1 from J, leaving 6 bases between them. In germline, CDR1 is GTSNPN, CDR2 SVGIG (reference sequence). This CDR3 region has 12 residues. The CDR3 here is CAWTRGTDTQYF. The CDR3 DNA follows: TGTGCCTGGACGCGGGGCACAGATACGCAGTATTTT.

This clone was detected only once. The rearrangement links TRBV7-2 to TRBJ1-6; 8 bases line up with TRBD1. V lost 4 bases to trimming and J lost 6 bases; unmatched junction nucleotides: 17. CDR1 is SGHTA and CDR2 is FQGNSA in the germline V gene. The CDR3 loop spans 19 amino acids. The CDR3 region has the DNA TGTGCCAGCAGCTATCTCCGGACAGGGAGAGTTTCAGCTAATTCACCCCTCCACTTT. It encodes CASSYLRTGRVSANSPLHF.